The clone carrying this T cell receptor (beta chain) was counted a few times. What it binds is not known. TCR alpha and TCR beta cDNA libraries carrying sample barcodes and UMIs were produced by 5'RACE using constant-segment primers. TCRdb used MiXCR to reprocess the 5' RACE reads, holding one entry per CDR3 protein. The sample contains some 190,000 distinct CDR3 sequences, approximately 20% of which appear only once. This record comes from a study of T-cell memory formation after mild COVID-19. In the study overall: Largely, the TCR clusters proved donor specific. Study-wide findings and caveats: Chiefly within CM and EM were the contracting CD4+ clones; CD8+ ones were within EMRA.

The sample comprised PBMCs or a T cell subset sorted from them (not recorded which). The TCR sequence derives from an adult woman who had mild COVID-19 (a few samples of this study predate the infection). Cell type and time point are not known.

The DNA of the CDR3 is TGCGCCAGCAGCCCCGAGGGGGGCGGGAGTTACAATGAGCAGTTCTTC. Translating gives CASSPEGGGSYNEQFF. V is TRBV4-3 and J is TRBJ2-1, with D perhaps matching TRBD2 (7 bases). Germline-derived CDR1 and CDR2 are LGHNA and YSLEER. The V and J ends lost 4 bases and 4 bases respectively, with 17 bases between them. The CDR3 is made up of 16 amino acids.